The 17 T cell receptor beta chains below come from one sample, sequenced in a study of cytomegalovirus exposure and HLA in healthy donors. Researchers ran the PCR with 60 Vbeta and 13 Jbeta primers. Clones were sequenced by immunoSEQ multiplex PCR, and TCRdb holds only the in-frame ones, with some missing. The sample lists about 160,000 clones; less than 80% were seen once. The sample consisted of PBMCs. Receptors originate from a man in his forties or fifties in good health and CMV-seronegative.

The V and J genes are TRBV9 and TRBJ2-7; no firm D call. Germline-derived CDR1 and CDR2 are SGDLS and YYNGEE. V lost 0 bases and J 4 bases, leaving 14 bases between the germline ends. This CDR3 spans 15 amino acids. The CDR3 nucleotides are TGTGCCAGCAGCGTAGGCTACAGCACTTTGTACGAGCAGTACTTC. Amino acid sequence: CASSVGYSTLYEQYF.

The J gene is TRBJ2-2, the V gene TRBV7-2, with TRBD2 as a possible D gene (6 bases). CDR3 length: 14 amino acids. Trimming shortened V by 6 bases and J by 5 bases, and 13 bases separated the two germline ends. Germline lookup yields CDR1 SGHTA and CDR2 FQGNSA. The CDR3 here is CASSRDAGTGELFF. CDR3 coding DNA: TGTGCCAGCAGTCGGGACGCGGGAACCGGGGAGCTGTTTTTT.

The chain recombines TRBV2 with TRBJ2-3; 10 bases align to TRBD1. V shed 6 bases, J shed 6 bases, and the junction held 12 bases outside the gene matches. Germline CDR1 is SNHLY and CDR2 is FYNNEI. The CDR3 has 16 amino acids. The CDR3 bases are TGTGCCAGCAGAGCCGGGACAGGGGCGGTGAGGGATACGCAGTATTTT. It is translated as CASRAGTGAVRDTQYF. Complete variable domain (other parts from reference TRBV2 and TRBJ2-3): EPEVTQTPSHQVTQMGQEVILRCVPISNHLYFYWYRQILGQKVEFLVSFYNNEISEKSEIFDDQFSVERPDGSNFTLKIRSTKLEDSAMYFCASRAGTGAVRDTQYFGPGTRLTVL.

This clone was recorded a few times. The gene calls are TRBV9 and TRBJ2-7; 10 bases map to TRBD1. The CDR3 sequence is 16 residues long. J gave up 2 bases and V 6 bases, and 11 bases lay outside the gene matches. Germline assignment: CDR1 SGDLS and CDR2 YYNGEE. Here the CDR3 reads CASNPTGGGPPYEQYF. CDR3 nucleotides: TGTGCCAGCAACCCGACAGGGGGCGGCCCCCCCTACGAGCAGTACTTC.

CDR3 loop: CASSPQMNTEAFF. DNA of the CDR3: TGTGCCAGTAGCCCACAGATGAACACTGAAGCTTTCTTT. V is TRBV19 and J is TRBJ1-1; D is unresolved. Trimming shortened V by 6 bases and J by 0 bases, and 8 bases separated the two germline ends. The CDR3 has 13 amino acids. Per germline, CDR1 LNHDA and CDR2 SQIVND (reference sequence).

The V gene is TRBV27, the J gene TRBJ2-1; 8 bases map to TRBD2. This CDR3 has 13 amino acids. V shed 8 bases and J 6 bases; nucleotides not matched to a gene: 6. Per the germline V gene, CDR1 is MNHEY and CDR2 is SMNVEV (reference sequence). CDR3 coding DNA: TGTGCCAGCCGACGGACTAGCCTCAATGAGCAGTTCTTC. It is translated as CASRRTSLNEQFF.

The chain employs TRBV4-2 and TRBJ2-7; 12 positions match TRBD2. Looked up from germline, CDR1 is LGHNA and CDR2 is YNFKEQ. V shed 2 bases and J 2 bases; nucleotides not matched to a gene: 4. This CDR3 is 16 amino acids long. The CDR3 protein is CASSQLGLAGTYEQYF. Written as DNA, the CDR3 is TGTGCCAGCAGCCAACTCGGACTAGCGGGGACCTACGAGCAGTACTTC.

The chain links TRBV19 to TRBJ1-5; D ambiguous. The CDR3 has 15 amino acids. CDR1 is LNHDA and CDR2 is SQIVND in the germline V gene (reference sequence). V was pared by 7 bases and J by 0 bases, with 13 bases between. The CDR3: CASNPDTYSNQPQHF. The CDR3 DNA follows: TGTGCCAGTAACCCAGACACCTATAGCAATCAGCCCCAGCATTTT.

This clone was counted once. This could be a read error, since a much larger clone is one nucleotide away. The V call is TRBV7-6, the J call TRBJ1-4, with TRBD1 matching 9 bases. V shed 5 bases, J shed 8 bases, and the junction held 6 bases outside the gene matches. The germline V gene encodes CDR1 SGHVS and CDR2 FNYEAQ. The CDR3 spans 14 residues. CDR3 sequence: CASSLGTGNEKLFF. CDR3 nucleotide sequence: TGTGCCAGCAGCCTCGGGACAGGGAACGAAAAACTGTTTTTT. Drawing the rest from reference TRBV7-6 and TRBJ1-4, the complete variable domain is GAGVSQSPRYKVTKRGQDVALRCDPISGHVSLYWYRQALGQGPEFLTYFNYEAQQDKSGLPNDRFSAERPEGSISTLTIQRTEQRDSAMYRCASSLGTGNEKLFFGSGTQLSVL.

This chain uses TRBV19 with TRBJ1-6, with TRBD1 as a possible D gene (6 bases). The CDR3 consists of 15 residues. Germline lookup yields CDR1 LNHDA and CDR2 SQIVND (reference sequence). Deletions cut 4 bases from V and 8 bases from J, with 15 bases between. CDR3 sequence: CASSSSGGADSPLHF. The DNA of the CDR3 is TGTGCCAGTAGTAGTAGCGGGGGCGCTGATTCACCCCTCCACTTT.

V gene TRBV11-3 combines with J gene TRBJ2-5; the match to TRBD2 covers 10 bases. Germline V gene data show CDR1 as SGHNT and CDR2 as YENEEA. This CDR3 is built from 16 residues. Trimming at V came to 6 bases and at J to 4 bases, leaving 11 bases not matched to a gene. The CDR3 coding sequence is TGTGCCAGCAGAGAGGAGGAGGTAGCGGGGGGAGAGACCCAGTACTTC. This translates into CASREEEVAGGETQYF.

This sequence joins TRBV5-6 and TRBJ1-1; a possible D gene is TRBD1 (5 bases). The CDR3 totals 16 residues. Germline CDR1 reads SGHDT; CDR2 reads YYEEEE. V lost 6 bases, J lost 1 base, and 19 bases lay in between. Written as DNA, the CDR3 is TGTGCCAGCATCAATATACTCGGGGGGTGGAACACTGAAGCTTTCTTT. Its protein is CASINILGGWNTEAFF.

The rearrangement joins TRBV30 to TRBJ2-5; D remains unclear. Germline V gene sequence: CDR1 GTSNPN, CDR2 SVGIG (reference sequence). CDR3 length equals 14 residues. V shed 3 bases and J shed 5 bases, with 16 bases lying between them. Here the CDR3 reads CAWREDGVFETQYF. For the CDR3, the DNA is TGTGCCTGGAGGGAAGACGGAGTTTTTGAGACCCAGTACTTC.

The V gene is TRBV5-6, the J gene TRBJ2-5; weak D call: TRBD1 (5 bases). CDR3 size: 15 residues. The germline V and J ends were trimmed by 0 bases and 4 bases, with 13 bases remaining between them. Germline loops: CDR1 SGHDT, CDR2 YYEEEE. The CDR3 loop is CASSLVGFQGETQYF. CDR3 bases: TGTGCCAGCAGCTTGGTGGGATTTCAGGGAGAGACCCAGTACTTC.

V gene TRBV30 combines with J gene TRBJ1-1; 8 nucleotides match TRBD1. The CDR3 consists of 14 residues. The V and J ends lost 2 bases and 6 bases, in that order; junction bases with no gene match: 8. The germline CDR1 and CDR2 sequences are GTSNPN and SVGIG (reference sequence). DNA for the CDR3: TGTGCCTGGAGTTTCTGGGACAGGCGGGCTGAAGCTTTCTTT. Translation: CAWSFWDRRAEAFF.

In its sample, this clone was seen a few times. J is TRBJ2-1 and V is TRBV6-6; 10 bases are a match to TRBD1. Unmatched junction bases numbered 7, after V lost 5 bases and J lost 9 bases. CDR1 is MNHNY and CDR2 is SVGAGI in the germline V gene (reference sequence). This CDR3 has 14 amino acids. For the CDR3, the DNA is TGTGCCAGCAGTGATCCGGGACAGGGGATTGAGCAGTTCTTC. Protein product: CASSDPGQGIEQFF.

The J gene is TRBJ2-3, the V gene TRBV7-6, with D possibly matching TRBD1 (8 bases). The CDR3 length is 16 residues. V lost 1 base, J lost 5 bases, and 16 bases lay in between. Germline CDR1 and CDR2: SGHVS and FNYEAQ. CDR3 sequence: CASSLEVYRGGDTQYF. In DNA form, the CDR3 reads TGTGCCAGCAGCTTAGAAGTGTACAGGGGGGGAGATACGCAGTATTTT.